These 5 T cell receptor beta chains came from one sample sequenced in a study of CD8+ T cells in alopecia areata. Regarding treatment: oral pan-JAK inhibitor, 5-10 mg twice daily. RNA was extracted and reverse transcribed into cDNA as the sequencing template. Libraries were prepared by immunoSEQ multiplex PCR; TCRdb keeps only in-frame clonotypes and omits some of them. The sample records 180,000 or so clones, 50% to 75% being singletons. Sample: CD4+ T cells sorted from blood, taken between weeks 55 and 65, from a patient treated with tofacitinib. The source of these receptors is a human donor with alopecia areata.

The CDR3 protein is CSVASGTGGEKLFF. The CDR3 DNA sequence: TGCAGCGTTGCGTCCGGGACAGGGGGTGAAAAACTGTTTTTT. The chain joins TRBV29-1 to TRBJ1-4, with 11 nucleotides matching TRBD1. The CDR3 runs 14 residues. V shed 4 bases and J 7 bases; nucleotides not matched to a gene: 5. Germline-derived CDR1 and CDR2 are SQVTM and ANQGSEA.

In its sample, this clone was seen a few times. V usage is TRBV29-1 and J usage is TRBJ1-2, with TRBD1 as a possible D gene (6 bases). CDR3 size: 17 residues. The germline V gene has CDR1 SQVTM and CDR2 ANQGSEA. V lost 4 bases, J lost 1 base, and 22 bases lay in between. CDR3 DNA sequence: TGCAGCGTTGGGGCGAGCCAACAGGGCGGCGTTAACTATGGCTACACCTTC. Its protein is CSVGASQQGGVNYGYTF.

This clone has just a few counts. The chain carries TRBV2 and TRBJ1-1; D gene unclear. The V gene lost 1 base and the J gene lost 3 bases, with 6 bases spanning the gap. The CDR3 length is 13 residues. CDR1 and CDR2 (germline): SNHLY, FYNNEI. CDR3 DNA sequence: TGTGCCAGCAGTGAAGTTCTTGACACTGAAGCTTTCTTT. This codes for CASSEVLDTEAFF.

V and J are TRBV2 and TRBJ1-6, with D hard to call. Trimming took 7 bases from V and 10 from J, leaving 11 bases between them. Germline V gene lookup returns CDR1 SNHLY and CDR2 FYNNEI. There are 12 residues in the CDR3. In nucleotides, the CDR3 is TGTGCCAGCACCAGCGATGGGTCACCCCTCCACTTT. Its protein product is CASTSDGSPLHF.

On this clone: An end of the junction does not agree with germline; a read error may underlie this. V gene TRBV25-1 combines with J gene TRBJ1-2; D is uncertain. Germline loops: CDR1 MGHDK, CDR2 SYGVNS. CDR3 length: 11 amino acids. This CDR3 is CASSGLRLIPF. Written as DNA, the CDR3 is TGTGCCAGCAGTGGCCTCAGACTGATACCCTTC.